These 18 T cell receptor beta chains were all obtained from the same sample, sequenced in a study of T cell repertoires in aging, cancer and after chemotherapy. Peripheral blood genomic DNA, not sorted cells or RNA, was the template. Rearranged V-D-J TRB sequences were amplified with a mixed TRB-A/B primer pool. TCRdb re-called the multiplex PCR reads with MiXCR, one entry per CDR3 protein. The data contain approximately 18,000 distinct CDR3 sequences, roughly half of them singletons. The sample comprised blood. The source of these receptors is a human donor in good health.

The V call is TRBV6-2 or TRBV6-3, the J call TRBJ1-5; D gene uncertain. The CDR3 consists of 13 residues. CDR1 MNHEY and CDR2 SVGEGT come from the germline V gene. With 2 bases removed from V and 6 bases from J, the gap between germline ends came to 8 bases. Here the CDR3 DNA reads TGTGCCAGCAGTTACGAGAGTGGTCAGCCCCAGCATTTT. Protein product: CASSYESGQPQHF.

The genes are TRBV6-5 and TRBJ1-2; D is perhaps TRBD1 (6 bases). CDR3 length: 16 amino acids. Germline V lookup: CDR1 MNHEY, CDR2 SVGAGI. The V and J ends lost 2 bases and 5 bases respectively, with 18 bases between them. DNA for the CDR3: TGTGCCAGCAGTTACGAGTCCATGGGGGCGGGGTATGGCTACACCTTC. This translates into CASSYESMGAGYGYTF.

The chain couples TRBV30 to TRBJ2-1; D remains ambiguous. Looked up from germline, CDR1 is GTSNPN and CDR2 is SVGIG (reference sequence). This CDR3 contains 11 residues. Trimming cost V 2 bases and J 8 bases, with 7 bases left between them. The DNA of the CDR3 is TGTGCCTGGAGTCGGGTAGATGAGCAGTTCTTC. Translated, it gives CAWSRVDEQFF.

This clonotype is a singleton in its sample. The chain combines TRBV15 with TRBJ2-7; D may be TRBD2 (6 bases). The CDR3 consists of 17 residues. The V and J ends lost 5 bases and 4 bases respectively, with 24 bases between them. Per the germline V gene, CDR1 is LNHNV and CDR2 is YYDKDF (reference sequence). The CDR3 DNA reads TGTGCCACCAGCTCCTGGGATGGGACTCCAGAGGCTTACGAGCAGTACTTC. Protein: CATSSWDGTPEAYEQYF.

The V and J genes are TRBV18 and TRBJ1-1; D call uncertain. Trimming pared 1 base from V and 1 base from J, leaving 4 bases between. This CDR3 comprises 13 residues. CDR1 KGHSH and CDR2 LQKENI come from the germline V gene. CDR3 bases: TGTGCCAGCTCACCACAATCGAACACTGAAGCTTTCTTT. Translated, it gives CASSPQSNTEAFF. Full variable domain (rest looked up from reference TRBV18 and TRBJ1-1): NAGVMQNPRHLVRRRGQEARLRCSPMKGHSHVYWYRQLPEEGLKFMVYLQKENIIDESGMPKERFSAEFPKEGPSILRIQQVVRGDSAAYFCASSPQSNTEAFFGQGTRLTVV.

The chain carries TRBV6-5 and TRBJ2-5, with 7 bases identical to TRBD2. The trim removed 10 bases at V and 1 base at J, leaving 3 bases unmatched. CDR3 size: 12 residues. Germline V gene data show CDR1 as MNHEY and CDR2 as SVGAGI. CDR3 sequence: CAIGGTQETQYF. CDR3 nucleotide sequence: TGTGCCATCGGGGGGACCCAAGAGACCCAGTACTTC.

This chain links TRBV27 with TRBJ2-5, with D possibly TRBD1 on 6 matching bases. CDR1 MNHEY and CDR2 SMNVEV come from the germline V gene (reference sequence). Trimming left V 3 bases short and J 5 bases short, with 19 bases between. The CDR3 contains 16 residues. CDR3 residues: CASSFTGLIQGETQYF. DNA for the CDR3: TGTGCCAGCAGTTTTACAGGGCTAATCCAAGGGGAGACCCAGTACTTC.

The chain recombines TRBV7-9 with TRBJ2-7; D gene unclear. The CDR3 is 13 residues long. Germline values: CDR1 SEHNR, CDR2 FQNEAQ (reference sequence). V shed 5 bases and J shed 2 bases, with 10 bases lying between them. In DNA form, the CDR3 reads TGTGCCAGCAGCCCACTGGTTGCCTACGAGCAGTACTTC. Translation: CASSPLVAYEQYF.

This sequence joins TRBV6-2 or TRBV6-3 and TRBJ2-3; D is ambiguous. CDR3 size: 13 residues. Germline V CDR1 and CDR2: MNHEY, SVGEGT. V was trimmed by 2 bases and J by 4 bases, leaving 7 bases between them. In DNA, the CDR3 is TGTGCCAGCAGTTACACCGAGGCAGATACGCAGTATTTT. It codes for CASSYTEADTQYF.

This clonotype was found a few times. The CDR3 sequence: CASSLGGYTGELFF. The CDR3 nucleotides are TGTGCCAGCAGTTTAGGGGGTTACACCGGGGAGCTGTTTTTT. The chain couples TRBV27 to TRBJ2-2; D possibly uses TRBD1 or TRBD2 (5 bases each). Trimming shortened V by 2 bases and J by 3 bases, and 7 bases separated the two germline ends. CDR1 is MNHEY and CDR2 is SMNVEV in the germline V gene (reference sequence). The CDR3 is 14 residues long.

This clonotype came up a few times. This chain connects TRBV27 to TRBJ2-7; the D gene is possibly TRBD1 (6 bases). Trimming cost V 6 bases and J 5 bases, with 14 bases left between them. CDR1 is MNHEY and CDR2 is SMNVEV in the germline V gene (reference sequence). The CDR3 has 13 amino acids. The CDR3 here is CASRLQGIHEQYF. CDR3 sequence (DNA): TGTGCCAGCAGATTACAGGGAATCCACGAGCAGTACTTC.

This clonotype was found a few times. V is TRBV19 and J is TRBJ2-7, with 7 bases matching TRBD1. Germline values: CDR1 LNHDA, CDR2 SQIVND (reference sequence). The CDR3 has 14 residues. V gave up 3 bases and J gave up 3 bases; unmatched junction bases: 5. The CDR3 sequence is CASSIPGQIYEQYF. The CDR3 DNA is TGTGCCAGTAGTATTCCGGGACAGATCTACGAGCAGTACTTC.

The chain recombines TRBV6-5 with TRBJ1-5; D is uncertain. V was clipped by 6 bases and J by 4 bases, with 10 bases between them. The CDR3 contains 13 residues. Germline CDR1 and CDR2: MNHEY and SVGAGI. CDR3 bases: TGTGCCAGCAGCGGCCCGGGGAATCAGCCCCAGCATTTT. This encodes CASSGPGNQPQHF.

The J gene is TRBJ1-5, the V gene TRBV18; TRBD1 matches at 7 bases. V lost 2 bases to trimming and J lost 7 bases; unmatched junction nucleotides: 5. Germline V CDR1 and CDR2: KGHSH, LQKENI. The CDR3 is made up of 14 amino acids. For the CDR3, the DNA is TGTGCCAGCTCACCAACGCAGGGGGAGCAGCCCCAGCATTTT. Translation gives CASSPTQGEQPQHF.

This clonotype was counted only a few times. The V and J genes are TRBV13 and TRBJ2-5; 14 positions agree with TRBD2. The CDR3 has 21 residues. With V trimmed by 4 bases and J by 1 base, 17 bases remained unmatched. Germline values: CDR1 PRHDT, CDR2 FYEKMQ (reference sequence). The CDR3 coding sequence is TGTGCCAGCAGCTCCCGGGCCCCGCCGGGACTAGCGGGAGTCCGCCAAGAGACCCAGTACTTC. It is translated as CASSSRAPPGLAGVRQETQYF.

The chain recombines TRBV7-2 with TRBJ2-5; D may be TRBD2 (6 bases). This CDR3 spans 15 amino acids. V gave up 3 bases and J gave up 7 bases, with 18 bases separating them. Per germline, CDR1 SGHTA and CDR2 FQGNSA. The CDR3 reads CASSFSSGDGGTQYF. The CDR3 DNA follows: TGTGCCAGCAGCTTCAGTAGCGGTGATGGTGGGACCCAGTACTTC.

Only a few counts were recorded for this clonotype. The CDR3 DNA sequence: TGCAGCGTCCGCAGGGACATGAACACTGAAGCTTTCTTT. Protein sequence: CSVRRDMNTEAFF. The chain has TRBV29-1 and TRBJ1-1; tentative D call: TRBD1 (6 bases). The germline V gene encodes CDR1 SQVTM and CDR2 ANQGSEA. Trimming cost V 6 bases and J 0 bases, with 11 bases left between them. CDR3 length: 13 amino acids.

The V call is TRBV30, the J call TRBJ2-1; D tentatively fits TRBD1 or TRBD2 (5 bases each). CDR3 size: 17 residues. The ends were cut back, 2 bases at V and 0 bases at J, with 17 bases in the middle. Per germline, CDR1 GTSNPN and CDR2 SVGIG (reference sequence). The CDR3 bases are TGTGCCTGGAGTACCCGGGGCGCGGGTAGCTCCTACAATGAGCAGTTCTTC. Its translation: CAWSTRGAGSSYNEQFF.